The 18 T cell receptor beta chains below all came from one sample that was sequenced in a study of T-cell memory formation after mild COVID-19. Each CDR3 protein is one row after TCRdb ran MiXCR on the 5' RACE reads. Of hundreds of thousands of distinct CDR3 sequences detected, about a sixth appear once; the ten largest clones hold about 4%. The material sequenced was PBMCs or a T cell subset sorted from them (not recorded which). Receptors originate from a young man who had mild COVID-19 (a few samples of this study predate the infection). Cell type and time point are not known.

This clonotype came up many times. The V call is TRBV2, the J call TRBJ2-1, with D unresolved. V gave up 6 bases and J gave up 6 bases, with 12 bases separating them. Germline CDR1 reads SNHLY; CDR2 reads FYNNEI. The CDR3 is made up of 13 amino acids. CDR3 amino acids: CASRGQVGNEQFF. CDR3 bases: TGTGCCAGCAGAGGGCAGGTCGGCAATGAGCAGTTCTTC. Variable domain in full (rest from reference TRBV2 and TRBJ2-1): EPEVTQTPSHQVTQMGQEVILRCVPISNHLYFYWYRQILGQKVEFLVSFYNNEISEKSEIFDDQFSVERPDGSNFTLKIRSTKLEDSAMYFCASRGQVGNEQFFGPGTRLTVL.

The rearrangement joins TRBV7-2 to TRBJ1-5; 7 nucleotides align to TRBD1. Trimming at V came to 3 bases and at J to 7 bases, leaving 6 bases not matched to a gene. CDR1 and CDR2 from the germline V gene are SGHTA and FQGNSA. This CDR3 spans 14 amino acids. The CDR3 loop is CASSFNRGEQPQHF. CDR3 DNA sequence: TGTGCCAGCAGCTTTAACAGGGGTGAACAGCCCCAGCATTTT.

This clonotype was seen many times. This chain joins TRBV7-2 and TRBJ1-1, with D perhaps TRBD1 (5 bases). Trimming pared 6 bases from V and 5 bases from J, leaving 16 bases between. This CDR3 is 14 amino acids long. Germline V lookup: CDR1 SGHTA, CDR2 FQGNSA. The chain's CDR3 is CASSFQGKGTEAFF. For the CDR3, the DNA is TGTGCCAGCAGTTTTCAGGGCAAGGGGACTGAAGCTTTCTTT.

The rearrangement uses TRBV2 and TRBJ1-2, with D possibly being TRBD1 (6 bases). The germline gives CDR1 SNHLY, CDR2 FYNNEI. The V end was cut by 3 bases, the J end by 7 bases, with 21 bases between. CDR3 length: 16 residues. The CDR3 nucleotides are TGTGCCAGCAGTGAGGGTCAGGGCAGGGGACAATTTGGCTACACCTTC. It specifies CASSEGQGRGQFGYTF.

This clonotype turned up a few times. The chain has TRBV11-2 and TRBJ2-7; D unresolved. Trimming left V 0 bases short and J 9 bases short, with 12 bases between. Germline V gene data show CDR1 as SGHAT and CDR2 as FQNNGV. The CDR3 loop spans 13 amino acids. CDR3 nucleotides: TGTGCCAGCAGCTTAGATTATTCGGGTTTGCAGTACGTC. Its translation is CASSLDYSGLQYV.

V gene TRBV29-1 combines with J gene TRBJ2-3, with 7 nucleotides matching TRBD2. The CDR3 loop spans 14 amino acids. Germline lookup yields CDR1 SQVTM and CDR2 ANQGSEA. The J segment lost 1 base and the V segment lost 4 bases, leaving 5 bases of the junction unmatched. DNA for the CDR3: TGCAGCGTTGTTAGCGGGCGAGGCACAGATACGCAGTATTTT. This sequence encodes CSVVSGRGTDTQYF.

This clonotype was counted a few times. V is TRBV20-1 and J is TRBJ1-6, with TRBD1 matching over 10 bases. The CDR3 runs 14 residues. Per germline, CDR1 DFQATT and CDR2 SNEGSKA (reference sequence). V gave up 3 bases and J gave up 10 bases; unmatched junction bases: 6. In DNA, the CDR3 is TGCAGTGCTAGGCCGGGACAGGGGAGATCACCCCTCCACTTT. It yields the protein CSARPGQGRSPLHF.

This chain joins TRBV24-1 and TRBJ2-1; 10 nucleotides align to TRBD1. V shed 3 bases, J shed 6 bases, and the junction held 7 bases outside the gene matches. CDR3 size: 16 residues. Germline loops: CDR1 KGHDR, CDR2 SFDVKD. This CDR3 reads CATSDPGTGVLNEQFF. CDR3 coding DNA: TGTGCCACCAGTGATCCCGGGACAGGGGTTCTCAATGAGCAGTTCTTC.

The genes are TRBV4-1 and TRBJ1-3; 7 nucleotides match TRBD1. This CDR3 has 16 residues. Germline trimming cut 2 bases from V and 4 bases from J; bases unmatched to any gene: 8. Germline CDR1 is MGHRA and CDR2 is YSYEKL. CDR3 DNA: TGCGCCAGCAGCCAACCCACAGGGGATTCGGGAAACACCATATATTTT. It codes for CASSQPTGDSGNTIYF.

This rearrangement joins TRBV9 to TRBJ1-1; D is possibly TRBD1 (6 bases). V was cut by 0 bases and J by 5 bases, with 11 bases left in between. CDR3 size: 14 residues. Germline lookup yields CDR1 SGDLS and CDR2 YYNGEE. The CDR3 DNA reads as TGTGCCAGCAGCGTAGAGGGGGGGAGTACTGAAGCTTTCTTT. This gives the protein CASSVEGGSTEAFF. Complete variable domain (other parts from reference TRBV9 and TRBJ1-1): DSGVTQTPKHLITATGQRVTLRCSPRSGDLSVYWYQQSLDQGLQFLIQYYNGEERAKGNILERFSAQQFPDLHSELNLSSLELGDSALYFCASSVEGGSTEAFFGQGTRLTVV.

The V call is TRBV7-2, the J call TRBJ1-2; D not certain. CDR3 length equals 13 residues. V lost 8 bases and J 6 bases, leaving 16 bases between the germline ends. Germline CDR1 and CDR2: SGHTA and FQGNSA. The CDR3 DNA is TGTGCCAGCGGCGTAGGGTTTAAGGATGGCTACACCTTC. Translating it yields CASGVGFKDGYTF.

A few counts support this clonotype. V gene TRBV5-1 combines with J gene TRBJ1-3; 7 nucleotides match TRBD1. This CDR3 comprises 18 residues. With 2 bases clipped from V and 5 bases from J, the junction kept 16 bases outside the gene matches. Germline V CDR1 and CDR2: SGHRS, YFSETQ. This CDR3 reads CASSLGPFRDRVRNTIYF. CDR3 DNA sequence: TGCGCCAGCAGCTTAGGACCGTTCCGGGACAGAGTCCGAAACACCATATATTTT. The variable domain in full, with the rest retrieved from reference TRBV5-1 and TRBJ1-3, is KAGVTQTPRYLIKTRGQQVTLSCSPISGHRSVSWYQQTPGQGLQFLFEYFSETQRNKGNFPGRFSGRQFSNSRSEMNVSTLELGDSALYLCASSLGPFRDRVRNTIYFGEGSWLTVV.

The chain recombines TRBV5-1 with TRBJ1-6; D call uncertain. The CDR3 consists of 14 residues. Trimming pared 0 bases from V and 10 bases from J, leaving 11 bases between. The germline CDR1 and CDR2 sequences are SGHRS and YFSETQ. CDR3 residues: CASSLVEGNSPLHF. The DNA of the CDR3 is TGCGCCAGCAGCTTGGTGGAGGGAAACTCACCCCTCCACTTT.

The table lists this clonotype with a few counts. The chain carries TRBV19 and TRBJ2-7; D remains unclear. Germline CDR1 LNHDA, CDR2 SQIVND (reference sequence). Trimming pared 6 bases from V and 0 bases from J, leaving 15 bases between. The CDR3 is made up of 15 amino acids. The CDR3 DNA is TGTGCCAGTAGCCGAACTGGACGGACCTCCTACGAGCAGTACTTC. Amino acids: CASSRTGRTSYEQYF.

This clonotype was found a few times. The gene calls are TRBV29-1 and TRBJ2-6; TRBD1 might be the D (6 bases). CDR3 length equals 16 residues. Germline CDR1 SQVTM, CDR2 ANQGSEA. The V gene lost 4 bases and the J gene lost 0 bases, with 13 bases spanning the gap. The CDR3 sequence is CSVVGALLSGANVLTF. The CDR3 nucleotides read TGCAGCGTTGTGGGGGCCCTCCTCTCTGGGGCCAACGTCCTGACTTTC.

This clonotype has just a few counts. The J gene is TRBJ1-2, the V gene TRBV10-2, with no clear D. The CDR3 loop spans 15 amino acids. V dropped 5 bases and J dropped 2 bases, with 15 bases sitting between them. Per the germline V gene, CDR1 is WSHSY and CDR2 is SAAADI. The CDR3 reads CASSRWSRGNYGYTF. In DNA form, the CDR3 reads TGCGCCAGCAGTAGGTGGTCCCGAGGGAACTATGGCTACACCTTC.

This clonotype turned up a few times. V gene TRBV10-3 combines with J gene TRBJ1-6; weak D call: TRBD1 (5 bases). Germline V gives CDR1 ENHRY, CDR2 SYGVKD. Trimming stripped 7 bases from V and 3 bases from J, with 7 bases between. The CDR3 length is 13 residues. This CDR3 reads CAITGDYNSPLHF. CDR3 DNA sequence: TGTGCCATCACGGGGGACTATAATTCACCCCTCCACTTT.

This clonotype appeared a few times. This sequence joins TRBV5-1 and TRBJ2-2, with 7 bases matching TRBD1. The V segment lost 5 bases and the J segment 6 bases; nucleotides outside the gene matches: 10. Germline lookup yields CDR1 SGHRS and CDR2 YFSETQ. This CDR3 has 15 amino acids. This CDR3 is CASRRQGYGAGELFF. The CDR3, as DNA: TGCGCCAGCAGGAGACAGGGCTACGGGGCCGGGGAGCTGTTTTTT.